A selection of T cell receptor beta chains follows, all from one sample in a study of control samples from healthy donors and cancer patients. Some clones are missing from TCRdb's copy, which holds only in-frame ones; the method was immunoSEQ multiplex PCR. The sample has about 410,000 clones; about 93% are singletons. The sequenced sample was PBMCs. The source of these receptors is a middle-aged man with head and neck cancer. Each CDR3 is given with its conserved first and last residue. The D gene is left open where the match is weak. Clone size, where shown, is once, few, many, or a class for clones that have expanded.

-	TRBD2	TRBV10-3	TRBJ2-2	CAISGLAGEATGELFF	TGTGCCATCAGTGGACTAGCGGGGGAAGCCACCGGGGAGCTGTTTTTT
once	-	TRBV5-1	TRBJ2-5	CASSSWVVQETQYF	TGCGCCAGCAGCTCGTGGGTCGTCCAAGAGACCCAGTACTTC
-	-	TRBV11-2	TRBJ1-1	CASSPRSLGRLNTEAFF	TGTGCCAGCAGCCCGAGGTCTCTGGGCAGACTGAACACTGAAGCTTTCTTT
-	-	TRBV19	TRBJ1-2	CASRRRADANYGYTF	TGTGCCAGTAGGAGGCGGGCAGATGCTAACTATGGCTACACCTTC
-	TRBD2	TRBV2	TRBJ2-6	CASVPGLAGIPGANVLTF	TGTGCCAGCGTACCGGGACTAGCGGGAATCCCTGGGGCCAACGTCCTGACTTTC
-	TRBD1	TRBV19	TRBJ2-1	CASSITGDVGNEQFF	TGTGCCAGTAGTATAACAGGGGACGTGGGGAATGAGCAGTTCTTC
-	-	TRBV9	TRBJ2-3	CASSVVGTSTDTQYF	TGTGCCAGCAGCGTAGTGGGGACTAGCACAGATACGCAGTATTTT
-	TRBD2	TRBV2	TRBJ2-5	CASSERGGVGKETQYF	TGTGCCAGCAGTGAACGCGGGGGAGTGGGGAAAGAGACCCAGTACTTC
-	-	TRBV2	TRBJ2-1	CASSEGGGDSRFF	TGTGCCAGCAGTGAAGGGGGCGGGGACTCCCGGTTCTTC
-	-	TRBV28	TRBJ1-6	CASSLPRGSYNSPLHF	TGTGCCAGCAGTCTCCCCCGAGGTTCCTATAATTCACCCCTCCACTTT
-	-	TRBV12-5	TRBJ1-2	CASARPLEYTPAYGYTF	TGTGCTAGTGCCCGGCCCCTAGAGTATACTCCGGCCTATGGCTACACCTTC
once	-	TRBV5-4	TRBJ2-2	CASSLGRGVDTGELFF	TGTGCCAGCAGCCTTGGTAGGGGCGTGGACACCGGGGAGCTGTTTTTT
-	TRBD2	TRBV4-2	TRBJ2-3	CASSPLAGALAEGTDTQYF	TGTGCCAGCAGCCCACTAGCGGGAGCGCTAGCAGAGGGGACAGATACGCAGTATTTT
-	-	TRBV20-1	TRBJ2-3	CSRTITDTQYF	TGCAGCCGGACGATCACAGATACGCAGTATTTT
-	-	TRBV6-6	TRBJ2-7	CASSYPSGTDEQYF	TGTGCCAGCAGTTACCCCTCAGGGACGGACGAGCAGTACTTC
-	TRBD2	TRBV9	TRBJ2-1	CASSGRLAGPYNEQFF	TGTGCCAGCAGCGGCCGTCTAGCGGGTCCTTACAATGAGCAGTTCTTC
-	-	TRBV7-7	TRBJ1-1	CASSLVRFLGYTEAFF	TGTGCTAGCAGCTTAGTGCGTTTTCTGGGGTACACTGAAGCTTTCTTT
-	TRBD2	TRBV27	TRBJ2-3	CASSPEGRGGLDTQYF	TGTGCCAGCAGCCCCGAGGGGCGGGGGGGCTTAGATACGCAGTATTTT
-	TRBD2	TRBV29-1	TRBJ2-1	CSARAGGSRNEQFF	TGCAGCGCCCGAGCGGGCGGGAGCCGCAATGAGCAGTTCTTC
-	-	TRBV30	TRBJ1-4	CAWGWGVEGLLNEKLFF	TGTGCCTGGGGGTGGGGGGTCGAGGGGCTCCTAAATGAAAAACTGTTTTTT
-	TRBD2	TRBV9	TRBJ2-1	CASTGLAGAGNEQFF	TGTGCCAGCACCGGACTAGCGGGGGCTGGGAATGAGCAGTTCTTC
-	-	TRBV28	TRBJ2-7	CASTGRDEQYF	TGTGCCAGCACGGGCCGAGACGAGCAGTACTTC
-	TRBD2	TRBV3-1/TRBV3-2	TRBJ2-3	CASSLGTSGGAGSDTQYF	TGTGCCAGCAGCCTGGGGACTAGCGGGGGGGCCGGTTCAGATACGCAGTATTTT
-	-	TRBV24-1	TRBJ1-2	CATSGGRADGYTF	TGTGCCACCAGTGGCGGTAGGGCAGATGGCTACACCTTC
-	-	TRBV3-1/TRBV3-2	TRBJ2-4	CASKKGSENIQYF	TGTGCCAGCAAAAAGGGGTCGGAAAACATTCAGTACTTC
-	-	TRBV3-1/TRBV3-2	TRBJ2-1	CASSPTGRDYNEQFF	TGTGCCAGCAGCCCCACAGGAAGGGACTACAATGAGCAGTTCTTC
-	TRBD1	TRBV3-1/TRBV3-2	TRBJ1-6	CASSPRTGSNSPLHF	TGTGCCAGCAGCCCTAGGACAGGGAGCAATTCACCCCTCCACTTT
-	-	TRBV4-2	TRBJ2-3	CASSQEGYQAPTDTQYF	TGTGCCAGCAGCCAAGAGGGATACCAGGCTCCTACAGATACGCAGTATTTT
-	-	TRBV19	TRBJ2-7	CASSITGPGEQYF	TGTGCCAGTAGTATTACGGGACCCGGGGAGCAGTACTTC
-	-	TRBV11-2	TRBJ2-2	CASSRTGANTGELFF	TGTGCCAGCAGCCGGACGGGGGCGAACACCGGGGAGCTGTTTTTT
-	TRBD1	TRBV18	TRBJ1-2	CASSPYSGTGELGYTF	TGTGCCAGCTCCCCTTATTCCGGGACAGGGGAGTTAGGCTACACCTTC
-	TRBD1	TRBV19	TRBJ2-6	CASSSYRGLPLNSGANVLTF	TGTGCCAGTAGTAGCTACAGGGGGCTGCCTTTGAACTCTGGGGCCAACGTCCTGACTTTC
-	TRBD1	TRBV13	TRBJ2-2	CASSPRRGQGAAGELFF	TGTGCCAGCAGCCCCCGTAGGGGACAGGGGGCAGCCGGGGAGCTGTTTTTT
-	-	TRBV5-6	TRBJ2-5	CASSPTYIQETQYF	TGTGCCAGCAGCCCAACCTATATCCAAGAGACCCAGTACTTC
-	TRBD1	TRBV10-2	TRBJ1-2	CASGTSYRGGYGYTF	TGCGCCAGCGGAACCTCCTACAGGGGAGGCTATGGCTACACCTTC
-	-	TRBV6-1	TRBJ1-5	CASSEPILGGNQPQHF	TGTGCCAGCAGTGAACCTATTCTAGGGGGAAATCAGCCCCAGCATTTT
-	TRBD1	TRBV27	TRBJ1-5	CASSWTGDLQPQHF	TGTGCCAGCAGTTGGACAGGGGATTTACAGCCCCAGCATTTT
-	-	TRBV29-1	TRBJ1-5	CSVGAGKNQPQHF	TGCAGCGTTGGGGCGGGGAAAAACCAGCCCCAGCATTTT
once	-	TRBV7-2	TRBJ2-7	CASSRTRLEQYF	TGTGCCAGCAGTCGGACCCGCCTCGAGCAGTACTTC
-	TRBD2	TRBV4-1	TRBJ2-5	CASSQVRVAGGRSQETQYF	TGCGCCAGCAGCCAAGTGCGTGTAGCGGGAGGGAGGAGTCAAGAGACCCAGTACTTC
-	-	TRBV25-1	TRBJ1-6	CASADSSYNSPLHF	TGTGCCAGCGCAGACAGCTCCTATAATTCACCCCTCCACTTT
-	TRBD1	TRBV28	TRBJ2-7	CASSSTGYEQYF	TGTGCCAGCAGCTCGACAGGGTACGAGCAGTACTTC
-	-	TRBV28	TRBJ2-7	CASSLSAGGVVYEQYF	TGTGCCAGCAGTTTATCGGCAGGCGGGGTAGTCTACGAGCAGTACTTC
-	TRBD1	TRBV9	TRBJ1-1	CASSGQGMEYTEAFF	TGTGCCAGCAGCGGACAGGGGATGGAGTACACTGAAGCTTTCTTT
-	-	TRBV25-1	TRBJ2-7	CASSSGNYEQYF	TGTGCCAGCAGTTCTGGGAACTACGAGCAGTACTTC
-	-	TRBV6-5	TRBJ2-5	CASTSQETQYF	TGTGCCAGCACTTCACAAGAGACCCAGTACTTC
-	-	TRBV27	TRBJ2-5	CASSLFRLGGDETQYF	TGTGCCAGCAGTTTATTTAGGCTAGGGGGTGATGAGACCCAGTACTTC
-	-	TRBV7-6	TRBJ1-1	CASSLGRNTEAFF	TGTGCCAGCAGCTTAGGAAGGAACACTGAAGCTTTCTTT
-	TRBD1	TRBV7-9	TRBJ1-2	CASSSPRDRGEHGYTF	TGTGCCAGCAGCTCACCCCGGGACAGGGGAGAACATGGCTACACCTTC
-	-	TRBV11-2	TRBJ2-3	CAIARDLTDTQYF	TGTGCCATCGCACGGGACCTCACAGATACGCAGTATTTT